The rows below give T cell receptor beta chains drawn from one sample of a study of technical replicates of blood from a few donors. This table comes from immunoSEQ multiplex PCR, and its TCRdb copy is limited to in-frame clones, with some not included. In the table there are about 85,000 clones, around 94% of which are singletons. The sample consisted of T cells isolated from PBMCs. The origin of the receptors is a human donor in good health. Each CDR3 is given with its conserved first and last residue. The order of the fields is CDR3 DNA, CDR3 protein, J gene, clone size, V gene, D gene. A D gene is named only where the DNA matches it firmly. Expanded clones get a size class; other rows say once, few or many, or leave the size out.

DNA: TGTGCCAGCAGCTTGTTCGGGGATAACTATGGCTACACCTTC
CDR3: CASSLFGDNYGYTF
J: TRBJ1-2
size: NA
V: TRBV5-6
D: NA

DNA: TGTGCCAGCAGGTCCGCCGGTTTCACCATAGTCGGCTATGGCTACACCTTC
CDR3: CASRSAGFTIVGYGYTF
J: TRBJ1-2
size: NA
V: TRBV28
D: NA

DNA: TGTGCCAGCAGTGGGACTAGCGGAGGGTACGAGCAGTACTTC
CDR3: CASSGTSGGYEQYF
J: TRBJ2-7
size: once
V: TRBV28
D: TRBD2

DNA: TGTGCCAGCAGCTTACAGGGGCCAAACACTGAAGCTTTCTTT
CDR3: CASSLQGPNTEAFF
J: TRBJ1-1
size: NA
V: TRBV7-9
D: NA

DNA: TGCGCCAGCAGTGGGCCCCTCGGGGGGGGCTGGACAGATACGCAGTATTTT
CDR3: CASSGPLGGGWTDTQYF
J: TRBJ2-3
size: NA
V: TRBV10-2
D: TRBD2

DNA: TGCAGTGGGGGGAGGGTTAACATGAACACTGAAGCTTTCTTT
CDR3: CSGGRVNMNTEAFF
J: TRBJ1-1
size: NA
V: TRBV29-1
D: NA

DNA: TGTGCCAGCAGCTTACTTTTGGCAGTCGTTGGCAGTGAGCAGTTCTTC
CDR3: CASSLLLAVVGSEQFF
J: TRBJ2-1
size: NA
V: TRBV7-9
D: NA

DNA: TGTGCCAGCAGCTTAGTTCCGGGACAGGGGGTCCACGAGCAGTACTTC
CDR3: CASSLVPGQGVHEQYF
J: TRBJ2-7
size: NA
V: TRBV11-3
D: TRBD1

DNA: TGTGCCAGTAGTATAGATGGTGGACTAGCGGGGGCTTACGAGCAGTACTTC
CDR3: CASSIDGGLAGAYEQYF
J: TRBJ2-7
size: NA
V: TRBV19
D: TRBD2

DNA: TGTGCCAGCGGGGGGAGAACCTACGAGCAGTACTTC
CDR3: CASGGRTYEQYF
J: TRBJ2-7
size: NA
V: TRBV2
D: NA

DNA: TGTGCCATCAGTCGACCGGGACAGGGGGCCCACGAGCAGTACTTC
CDR3: CAISRPGQGAHEQYF
J: TRBJ2-7
size: NA
V: TRBV10-3
D: TRBD1

DNA: TGTGCCAGCTCACCAGGACAGGTGACAGATACGCAGTATTTT
CDR3: CASSPGQVTDTQYF
J: TRBJ2-3
size: once
V: TRBV18
D: TRBD1

DNA: TGTGCCAGCAGCTTAGGCTCGGACAGGTCGAGCTCCTACGAGCAGTACTTC
CDR3: CASSLGSDRSSSYEQYF
J: TRBJ2-7
size: NA
V: TRBV13
D: TRBD1

DNA: TGCGCCAGCGGGGACACTGGCGGTAGAAACACTGAAGCTTTCTTT
CDR3: CASGDTGGRNTEAFF
J: TRBJ1-1
size: NA
V: TRBV5-1
D: NA

DNA: TGCGCCAGCAGCTGGGGTACAGGAGAGAGTCAGCCCCAGCATTTT
CDR3: CASSWGTGESQPQHF
J: TRBJ1-5
size: NA
V: TRBV5-1
D: NA

DNA: TGCAGCGTTGATAGGGGGAACTATGGCTACACCTTC
CDR3: CSVDRGNYGYTF
J: TRBJ1-2
size: NA
V: TRBV29-1
D: NA

DNA: TGTGCCAGCAGCCAAGAGGAAGCGGGTAGCTCCTACAATGAGCAGTTCTTC
CDR3: CASSQEEAGSSYNEQFF
J: TRBJ2-1
size: NA
V: TRBV4-2
D: NA

DNA: TGTGCCAGCAGTGTTCCGGGACAGGGATACGGCAATCAGCCCCAGCATTTT
CDR3: CASSVPGQGYGNQPQHF
J: TRBJ1-5
size: NA
V: TRBV6-1
D: TRBD1

DNA: TGTGCCAGCTCCGTAGGGGGTACCGAAGCTTTCTTT
CDR3: CASSVGGTEAFF
J: TRBJ1-1
size: NA
V: TRBV18
D: NA

DNA: TGTGCCAGCAGCCGAACAGGGGGCAGCACAGATACGCAGTATTTT
CDR3: CASSRTGGSTDTQYF
J: TRBJ2-3
size: NA
V: TRBV7-2
D: TRBD1

DNA: TGCAGCGTTGAGATCAGCGGGGCCTCCTACGAGCAGTACTTC
CDR3: CSVEISGASYEQYF
J: TRBJ2-7
size: NA
V: TRBV29-1
D: TRBD2

DNA: TGTGCCAGCAGCTGGGGACAGGGGAGTTCGGAGACCCAGTACTTC
CDR3: CASSWGQGSSETQYF
J: TRBJ2-5
size: once
V: TRBV5-6
D: TRBD1

DNA: TGTGCCAGCAGCGCAATTATTCGGGACAGAAACACCGGGGAGCTGTTTTTT
CDR3: CASSAIIRDRNTGELFF
J: TRBJ2-2
size: NA
V: TRBV5-6
D: TRBD1

DNA: TGCGCCAGCAGCACGCTCCCGGGACAGGGGCAAGAGCAGTTCTTC
CDR3: CASSTLPGQGQEQFF
J: TRBJ2-1
size: NA
V: TRBV5-1
D: TRBD1

DNA: TGTGCCAGCCGCTCAACAGGGGAAATCAACAATGAGCAGTTCTTC
CDR3: CASRSTGEINNEQFF
J: TRBJ2-1
size: NA
V: TRBV6-5
D: TRBD1

DNA: TGTGCCAGCAGCTGGCAGGGAACTGAAGCTTTCTTT
CDR3: CASSWQGTEAFF
J: TRBJ1-1
size: NA
V: TRBV13
D: NA

DNA: TGTGCCTGGAGATCATACAATGAGCAGTTCTTC
CDR3: CAWRSYNEQFF
J: TRBJ2-1
size: once
V: TRBV30
D: NA

DNA: TGCAGCCCTGGGGCGAGGGTAGCGGGGGGGCCAGCAGATACGCAGTATTTT
CDR3: CSPGARVAGGPADTQYF
J: TRBJ2-3
size: NA
V: TRBV29-1
D: TRBD2

DNA: TGCGCCAGCAGTGAGTCGACGGGCCAGGGCCGCACTGAAGCTTTCTTT
CDR3: CASSESTGQGRTEAFF
J: TRBJ1-1
size: few
V: TRBV10-1
D: NA

DNA: TGTGCCAGCAGCTTAGTAGCGGGAGGGTACAATGAGCAGTTCTTC
CDR3: CASSLVAGGYNEQFF
J: TRBJ2-1
size: NA
V: TRBV7-2
D: TRBD2

DNA: TGTGCCAGCAGCGTAGGGGACTCGAACTACTTATGGAACACCGGGGAGCTGTTTTTT
CDR3: CASSVGDSNYLWNTGELFF
J: TRBJ2-2
size: NA
V: TRBV9
D: NA

DNA: TGTGCCAGCAGCTCGAGACGAGGAAGAGGTAGCGGGGGCACCTACGAGCAGTACTTC
CDR3: CASSSRRGRGSGGTYEQYF
J: TRBJ2-7
size: NA
V: TRBV7-8
D: TRBD2

DNA: TGTGCCATCAGTCCACGCGGGGGCGGCGAGACCCAGTACTTC
CDR3: CAISPRGGGETQYF
J: TRBJ2-5
size: NA
V: TRBV10-3
D: NA

DNA: TGTGCCAGCAGCCAAGGGCAGGGTTATGGCTACACCTTC
CDR3: CASSQGQGYGYTF
J: TRBJ1-2
size: NA
V: TRBV14
D: NA

DNA: TGCGCCAGCAGTGCTTCGGGGACAGGGTCCTACGAGCAGTACTTC
CDR3: CASSASGTGSYEQYF
J: TRBJ2-7
size: NA
V: TRBV10-1
D: TRBD1

DNA: TGCGCCAGCAGCGGTTATAGCGGGAGGGCCTCAACAGATACGCAGTATTTT
CDR3: CASSGYSGRASTDTQYF
J: TRBJ2-3
size: once
V: TRBV4-1
D: TRBD2

DNA: TGTGCCAGCAGCTGGTCGGGGTACGGCACTGAAGCTTTCTTT
CDR3: CASSWSGYGTEAFF
J: TRBJ1-1
size: NA
V: TRBV7-6
D: NA

DNA: TGTGCCAGTAGTATCTTACAGGGATGGGACACTGAAGCTTTCTTT
CDR3: CASSILQGWDTEAFF
J: TRBJ1-1
size: few
V: TRBV19
D: NA

DNA: TGTGCCAGCAGCCAAGGACTAGCGGGCCCTTTAATCTCCTACGAGCAGTACTTC
CDR3: CASSQGLAGPLISYEQYF
J: TRBJ2-7
size: NA
V: TRBV4-2
D: TRBD2

DNA: TGTGCCAGCAGCTTAGGCACTAGTCAAGAGACCCAGTACTTC
CDR3: CASSLGTSQETQYF
J: TRBJ2-5
size: NA
V: TRBV7-8
D: NA